This TCR beta chain was recovered during a study of cytomegalovirus exposure and HLA in healthy donors. At the level of the study: Tens of millions of unique TCRs, all from HLA-typed donors, were included in an early release of the data. Of some 360 genotyped donors, more than 75% clustered with self-reported Caucasian donors.

Study findings and constraints: In a later analysis, productive TCRs from donors in an Asian-associated ancestry cluster reportedly carried fewer N-insertions than the cohort mean.

Primers for the PCR totalled 60 Vbeta and 13 Jbeta. The protocol was immunoSEQ multiplex PCR, while the TCRdb copy is restricted to in-frame clones and leaves out a portion. The data hold around 200,000 clones, with around four fifths observed a single time. CDR3 length equals 13 residues. V dropped 7 bases and J dropped 1 base, with 10 bases sitting between them. The germline gives CDR1 LNHDA, CDR2 SQIVND (reference sequence). This clone was observed a handful of times. Its target is unknown. This receptor was identified in a middle-aged woman in good health and CMV-seronegative. The chain is built from TRBV19 and TRBJ1-1, with D perhaps matching TRBD1 (5 bases). The specimen sequenced was PBMCs. DNA of the CDR3: TGTGCCAGTAAGCAGGGTGCGAACACTGAAGCTTTCTTT. Translation: CASKQGANTEAFF.